A single sample is the source of the 25 T cell receptor beta chains below, sequenced in a study of early T cells in non-severe SARS-CoV-2 infection. Using its own MiXCR run on the 5' RACE reads, TCRdb lists one record per CDR3 protein. The sample has about 120,000 distinct CDR3 sequences; around 13% are singletons. This sample comprised whole blood, obtained at baseline. The receptors derive from an adult who was a healthcare worker with PCR-confirmed SARS-CoV-2 infection or an uninfected control (not recorded which).

The rearrangement links TRBV20-1 to TRBJ2-7, with TRBD1 matching 9 bases. With 6 bases clipped from V and 3 bases from J, the junction kept 9 bases outside the gene matches. Per the germline V gene, CDR1 is DFQATT and CDR2 is SNEGSKA (reference sequence). There are 14 residues in the CDR3. Written as DNA, the CDR3 is TGCAGTGCCAGCCACGGACAGGGGTTCTACGAGCAGTACTTC. This encodes CSASHGQGFYEQYF.

This clonotype occurred a few times. J is TRBJ1-5 and V is TRBV3-1, with D hard to call. The V end lost 1 base, the J end lost 4 bases, and 5 bases lay between the germline ends. Looked up from germline, CDR1 is LGHDT and CDR2 is YNNKEL (reference sequence). This CDR3 region has 13 residues. The CDR3 sequence: CASSQARNQPQHF. DNA of the CDR3: TGTGCCAGCAGCCAAGCTCGAAATCAGCCCCAGCATTTT. Variable domain in full (rest from reference TRBV3-1 and TRBJ1-5): DTAVSQTPKYLVTQMGNDKSIKCEQNLGHDTMYWYKQDSKKFLKIMFSYNNKELIINETVPNRFSPKSPDKAHLNLHINSLELGDSAVYFCASSQARNQPQHFGDGTRLSIL.

This clonotype was seen a few times. The chain combines TRBV11-2 with TRBJ1-6, with TRBD1 matching 9 bases. CDR3 length equals 17 residues. Germline V gives CDR1 SGHAT, CDR2 FQNNGV. The J segment lost 11 bases and the V segment lost 4 bases, leaving 15 bases of the junction unmatched. For the CDR3, the DNA is TGTGCCAGCAGCTCCAATGCAAACAGGGGGCCTTCCGCACCCCTCCACTTT. It specifies CASSSNANRGPSAPLHF.

Many counts were recorded for this clonotype. The chain joins TRBV6-5 to TRBJ1-4; D may be TRBD1 (5 bases). Germline values: CDR1 MNHEY, CDR2 SVGAGI. V lost 0 bases and J lost 12, with 14 bases in between. The CDR3 totals 14 residues. The CDR3 sequence is CASSYSGGAYELFF. In DNA form, the CDR3 reads TGTGCCAGCAGTTACTCGGGGGGTGCCTATGAACTGTTTTTT.

There are a few counts of this clonotype. V is TRBV6-5 and J is TRBJ1-2; D is possibly TRBD1 (5 bases). Germline V CDR1 and CDR2: MNHEY, SVGAGI. The length of the CDR3 is 11 residues. V was shortened by 5 bases and J by 7 bases, with 8 bases between the two germline ends. CDR3 residues: CASSQGGGYTF. CDR3 DNA sequence: TGTGCCAGCAGTCAGGGAGGTGGCTACACCTTC.

In this sample, this clonotype turned up a few times. The chain combines TRBV11-2 with TRBJ2-1; D unclear. The V end lost 0 bases, the J end lost 4 bases, and 13 bases lay between the germline ends. The CDR3 sequence is 16 residues long. CDR1 is SGHAT, CDR2 FQNNGV, per germline. CDR3 DNA sequence: TGTGCCAGCAGCTTAGATCTCGGCAAACCATACAATGAGCAGTTCTTC. This translates into CASSLDLGKPYNEQFF.

J is TRBJ2-7 and V is TRBV20-1; 12 nucleotides align to TRBD2. The CDR3 is 14 amino acids. V lost 5 bases to trimming and J lost 1 base; unmatched junction nucleotides: 3. Germline CDR1 reads DFQATT; CDR2 reads SNEGSKA (reference sequence). The CDR3 coding sequence is TGCAGTGCTCTGACTAGCGGGAGTTCCTACGAGCAGTACTTC. Amino acid sequence: CSALTSGSSYEQYF.

The chain joins TRBV6-2 or TRBV6-3 to TRBJ2-2; D gene uncertain. In germline, CDR1 is MNHEY, CDR2 SVGEGT. CDR3 length: 15 residues. V lost 0 bases and J lost 2, with 7 bases in between. CDR3 sequence: CASSYSSVNTGELFF. The CDR3 DNA reads as TGTGCCAGCAGTTACTCGAGTGTAAACACCGGGGAGCTGTTTTTT.

The genes are TRBV7-2 and TRBJ2-1; 7 positions agree with TRBD2. CDR1 is SGHTA and CDR2 is FQGNSA in the germline V gene. This CDR3 contains 16 residues. The trim removed 5 bases at V and 2 bases at J, leaving 9 bases unmatched. CDR3 sequence: CASSPESGVAYNEQFF. The CDR3 DNA reads as TGTGCCAGCAGCCCCGAGAGCGGGGTAGCCTACAATGAGCAGTTCTTC.

This rearrangement joins TRBV4-1 to TRBJ1-3, with D possibly being TRBD1 (6 bases). The CDR3 spans 15 residues. Trimming cost V 0 bases and J 11 bases, with 17 bases left between them. Germline V CDR1 and CDR2: MGHRA, YSYEKL. The CDR3 is CASSQDSRGGFAIYF. The CDR3 DNA sequence: TGCGCCAGCAGCCAAGATTCCCGAGGGGGATTCGCCATATATTTT.

This clonotype turned up a few times. The chain combines TRBV27 with TRBJ2-3, with 11 nucleotides matching TRBD2. CDR1 MNHEY and CDR2 SMNVEV come from the germline V gene (reference sequence). The CDR3 runs to 16 residues. With V trimmed by 3 bases and J by 2 bases, 4 bases remained unmatched. CDR3 DNA sequence: TGTGCCAGCAGTTTTCTAGCGGGGGGACTCACAGATACGCAGTATTTT. It encodes CASSFLAGGLTDTQYF.

The V and J genes are TRBV20-1 and TRBJ1-2; D not certain. Germline lookup yields CDR1 DFQATT and CDR2 SNEGSKA (reference sequence). V was trimmed by 6 bases and J by 0 bases, leaving 14 bases between them. The CDR3 loop spans 14 amino acids. The CDR3 loop reads CSAPTPRSNYGYTF. The CDR3 DNA is TGCAGTGCCCCAACCCCCAGATCTAACTATGGCTACACCTTC.

This clonotype was recorded a few times. The chain employs TRBV20-1 and TRBJ1-5; no firm D call. Germline lookup yields CDR1 DFQATT and CDR2 SNEGSKA (reference sequence). This CDR3 comprises 16 residues. Trimming pared 3 bases from V and 1 base from J, leaving 16 bases between. CDR3 in DNA: TGCAGTGCTAGTACTGGAAGGGTGGGGAGCAATCAGCCCCAGCATTTT. This translates into CSASTGRVGSNQPQHF.

The chain combines TRBV6-5 with TRBJ2-7, with 8 bases fitting TRBD1. With 7 bases clipped from V and 2 bases from J, the junction kept 7 bases outside the gene matches. Germline V gene data show CDR1 as MNHEY and CDR2 as SVGAGI. The length of the CDR3 is 14 residues. Here the CDR3 reads CASTERQGPYEQYF. The CDR3 DNA follows: TGTGCCAGCACCGAGAGACAGGGGCCCTACGAGCAGTACTTC.

This clonotype has only a few counts. The chain is built from TRBV3-1 and TRBJ2-2; 7 bases are shared with TRBD1. The V and J ends lost 6 bases and 3 bases, in that order; junction bases with no gene match: 10. The CDR3 is 16 amino acids. Germline V CDR1 and CDR2: LGHDT, YNNKEL (reference sequence). The CDR3 here is CASRTRGGADTGELFF. The CDR3 DNA follows: TGTGCCAGCAGAACGCGAGGGGGCGCAGACACCGGGGAGCTGTTTTTT.

DNA for the CDR3: TGCAGTGCTACAACTGGACAGCCCCAGCATTTT. Protein product: CSATTGQPQHF. The chain uses TRBV20-1 and TRBJ1-5; D is uncertain. Trimming left V 4 bases short and J 7 bases short, with 8 bases between. CDR1 and CDR2 from the germline V gene are DFQATT and SNEGSKA (reference sequence). CDR3 length equals 11 residues.

The CDR3 bases are TGTGCCAGCAGCTTAGAATTAGGGACGCTATATGGCTACACCTTC. Translated, it gives CASSLELGTLYGYTF. V usage is TRBV7-8 and J usage is TRBJ1-2, with D perhaps matching TRBD1 (5 bases). Trimming took off 1 base at V and 5 bases at J, with 14 bases between the two ends. The V gene's germline CDR1 is SGHVS and CDR2 FQNEAQ. The CDR3 has 15 amino acids.

The gene calls are TRBV20-1 and TRBJ1-6; no reliable D call. The length of the CDR3 is 12 residues. V lost 0 bases and J lost 7, with 4 bases in between. Germline CDR1 and CDR2: DFQATT and SNEGSKA (reference sequence). The chain's CDR3 is CSAREGNSPLHF. The CDR3 coding sequence is TGCAGTGCTAGAGAGGGGAATTCACCCCTCCACTTT.

This clonotype was counted only a few times. The gene calls are TRBV27 and TRBJ2-7; TRBD1 matches at 9 bases. Germline loops: CDR1 MNHEY, CDR2 SMNVEV (reference sequence). The CDR3 has 14 amino acids. Trimming at V came to 6 bases and at J to 6 bases, leaving 9 bases not matched to a gene. CDR3 DNA: TGTGCCAGCAGCCGGGGACAGGGCTTCGGCGAGCAGTACTTC. Translating gives CASSRGQGFGEQYF.

This clonotype was counted a few times. The chain carries TRBV29-1 and TRBJ2-3; D is ambiguous. Looked up from germline, CDR1 is SQVTM and CDR2 is ANQGSEA. The CDR3 sequence is 13 residues long. V lost 5 bases and J lost 2, with 11 bases in between. CDR3 in amino acids: CSVKGDNTDTQYF. In nucleotides, the CDR3 is TGCAGCGTTAAAGGAGACAACACAGATACGCAGTATTTT.

The count of this clonotype is one. This rearrangement joins TRBV25-1 to TRBJ2-7; D might be TRBD2 (6 bases). CDR1 and CDR2 (germline): MGHDK, SYGVNS. The CDR3 is 15 amino acids. V gave up 3 bases and J gave up 2 bases, with 14 bases separating them. In DNA form, the CDR3 reads TGTGCCAGCAGTGAGTGGTGGAGGGTGACCTACGAGCAGTACTTC. This codes for CASSEWWRVTYEQYF.

This clonotype was observed many times. The rearrangement joins TRBV18 to TRBJ1-5; D is undetermined. CDR3 length equals 17 residues. V lost 3 bases, J lost 0 bases, and 15 bases lay in between. Germline V gene sequence: CDR1 KGHSH, CDR2 LQKENI. CDR3 residues: CASSPAGGFYSNQPQHF. In nucleotides, the CDR3 is TGTGCCAGCTCACCCGCGGGAGGCTTTTATAGCAATCAGCCCCAGCATTTT.

The sample holds many counts of this clonotype. The chain links TRBV12-3 or TRBV12-4 to TRBJ2-7, with TRBD1 matching 9 bases. CDR3 length: 13 residues. The ends lost 5 bases at V and 12 bases at J; junction bases unmatched: 11. The CDR3 sequence is CASSLGLQGATYF. The CDR3, as DNA: TGTGCCAGCAGTCTCGGGCTACAGGGGGCCACGTACTTC.

This clonotype has at least ten counts. The chain combines TRBV5-1 with TRBJ2-1, with no clear D. V gave up 0 bases and J gave up 14 bases, with 21 bases separating them. CDR3 length equals 15 residues. Germline CDR1 is SGHRS and CDR2 is YFSETQ. The CDR3 sequence: CASSLAPGPPPREFF. DNA of the CDR3: TGCGCCAGCAGCTTGGCTCCTGGGCCGCCCCCAAGGGAGTTCTTC.

This clonotype was observed a few times. The chain recombines TRBV12-3 or TRBV12-4 with TRBJ2-7; D call uncertain. CDR3 length: 13 residues. The germline V and J ends were trimmed by 5 bases and 4 bases, with 12 bases remaining between them. In DNA, the CDR3 is TGTGCCAGCAGTCCACAAAGGGAATACGAGCAGTACTTC. This gives the protein CASSPQREYEQYF.